This T cell receptor beta chain came from a study of blood T cell repertoires in COVID-19. Study context: From T cells, B-cell-depleted T cells, or PBMCs came the material, which was cDNA or gDNA.

Germline V gene data show CDR1 as SGHRS and CDR2 as YFSETQ. After removal of 4 bases from V and 5 bases from J, the junction contained 1 base not matched to a gene. The CDR3 has 13 amino acids. How the authors handled the data: Nucleated cell counts were estimated from reference gene primer amplification. The assay was immunoSEQ multiplex PCR, and TCRdb's table has in-frame clones only and misses some. V, J and clone size are those of that table, while D and trimming were read from the DNA. The sample gives about 150,000 clones, almost 85% of which show up once; about 16% is in the top ten. Sequenced material: peripheral blood. The receptor's source is a human donor with acute or convalescent COVID-19. The donor label of this sample is uncertain. The J gene is TRBJ2-5, the V gene TRBV5-1; 11 nucleotides match TRBD2. CDR3 in DNA: TGCGCCAGCAGCGCTAGCGGGGGGGAGACCCAGTACTTC. As protein: CASSASGGETQYF. The variable domain in full, with the rest retrieved from reference TRBV5-1 and TRBJ2-5, is KAGVTQTPRYLIKTRGQQVTLSCSPISGHRSVSWYQQTPGQGLQFLFEYFSETQRNKGNFPGRFSGRQFSNSRSEMNVSTLELGDSALYLCASSASGGETQYFGPGTRLLVL.